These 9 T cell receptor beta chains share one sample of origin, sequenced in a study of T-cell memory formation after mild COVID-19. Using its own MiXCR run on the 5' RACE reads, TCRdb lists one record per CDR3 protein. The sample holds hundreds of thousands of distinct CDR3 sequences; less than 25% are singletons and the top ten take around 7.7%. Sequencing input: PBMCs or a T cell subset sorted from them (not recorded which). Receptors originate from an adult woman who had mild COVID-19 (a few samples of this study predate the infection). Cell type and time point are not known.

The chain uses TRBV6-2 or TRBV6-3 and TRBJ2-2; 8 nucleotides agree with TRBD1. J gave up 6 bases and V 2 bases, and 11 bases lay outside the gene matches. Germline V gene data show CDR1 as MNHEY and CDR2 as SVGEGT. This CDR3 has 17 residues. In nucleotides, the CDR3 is TGTGCCAGCAGTTACCCTATTATGACAGGGGAACCCGGGGAGCTGTTTTTT. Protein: CASSYPIMTGEPGELFF.

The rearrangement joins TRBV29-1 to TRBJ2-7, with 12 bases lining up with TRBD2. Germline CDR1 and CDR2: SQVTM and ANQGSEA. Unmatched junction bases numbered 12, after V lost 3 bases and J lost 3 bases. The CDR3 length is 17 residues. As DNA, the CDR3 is TGCAGCGTTGATCTAGCGGGAGGGCCGGATGTTCGCTACGAGCAGTACTTC. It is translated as CSVDLAGGPDVRYEQYF.

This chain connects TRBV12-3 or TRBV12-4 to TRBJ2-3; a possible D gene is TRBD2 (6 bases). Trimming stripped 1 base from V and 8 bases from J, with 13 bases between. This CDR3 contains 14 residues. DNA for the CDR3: TGTGCCAGCAGTTTAGGGACTATTGGCGGTACGCAGTATTTT. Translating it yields CASSLGTIGGTQYF.

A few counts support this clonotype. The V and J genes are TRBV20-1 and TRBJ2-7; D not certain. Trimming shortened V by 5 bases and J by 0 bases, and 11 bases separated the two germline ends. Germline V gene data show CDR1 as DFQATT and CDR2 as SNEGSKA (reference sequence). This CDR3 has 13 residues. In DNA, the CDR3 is TGCAGTGCTTATACACTGAGCTCCTACGAGCAGTACTTC. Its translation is CSAYTLSSYEQYF.

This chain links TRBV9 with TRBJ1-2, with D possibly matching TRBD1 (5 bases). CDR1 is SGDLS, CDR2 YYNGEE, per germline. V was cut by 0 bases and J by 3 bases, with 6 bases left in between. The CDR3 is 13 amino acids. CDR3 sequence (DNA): TGTGCCAGCAGCGTAGCGGGGGACTATGGCTACACCTTC. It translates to CASSVAGDYGYTF. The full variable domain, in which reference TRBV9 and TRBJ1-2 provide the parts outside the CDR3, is DSGVTQTPKHLITATGQRVTLRCSPRSGDLSVYWYQQSLDQGLQFLIQYYNGEERAKGNILERFSAQQFPDLHSELNLSSLELGDSALYFCASSVAGDYGYTFGSGTRLTVV.

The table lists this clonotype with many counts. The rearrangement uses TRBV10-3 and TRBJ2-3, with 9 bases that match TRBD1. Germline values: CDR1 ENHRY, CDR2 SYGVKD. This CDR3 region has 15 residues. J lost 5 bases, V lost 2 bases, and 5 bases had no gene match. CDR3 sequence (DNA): TGTGCCATCAGTGAGCCGGGACAGGGCAAAGATACGCAGTATTTT. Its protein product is CAISEPGQGKDTQYF.

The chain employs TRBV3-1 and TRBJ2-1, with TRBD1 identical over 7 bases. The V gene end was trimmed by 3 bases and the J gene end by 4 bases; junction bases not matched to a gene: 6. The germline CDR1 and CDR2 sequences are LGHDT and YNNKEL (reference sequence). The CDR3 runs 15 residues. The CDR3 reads CASSQWQGVYNEQFF. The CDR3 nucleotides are TGTGCCAGCAGCCAGTGGCAGGGGGTATACAATGAGCAGTTCTTC.

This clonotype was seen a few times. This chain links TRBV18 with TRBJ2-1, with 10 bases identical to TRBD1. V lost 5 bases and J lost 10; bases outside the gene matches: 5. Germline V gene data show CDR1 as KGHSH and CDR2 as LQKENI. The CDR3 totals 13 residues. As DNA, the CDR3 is TGTGCCAGCTCAGGGGACAGGGGTTTGGAGCAGTTCTTC. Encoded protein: CASSGDRGLEQFF.

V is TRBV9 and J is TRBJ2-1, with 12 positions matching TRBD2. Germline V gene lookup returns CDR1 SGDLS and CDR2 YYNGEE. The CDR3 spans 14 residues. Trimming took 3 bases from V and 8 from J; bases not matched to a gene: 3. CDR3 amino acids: CASSGTSGAHEQFF. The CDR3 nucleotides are TGTGCCAGCAGCGGGACTAGCGGGGCCCATGAGCAGTTCTTC.